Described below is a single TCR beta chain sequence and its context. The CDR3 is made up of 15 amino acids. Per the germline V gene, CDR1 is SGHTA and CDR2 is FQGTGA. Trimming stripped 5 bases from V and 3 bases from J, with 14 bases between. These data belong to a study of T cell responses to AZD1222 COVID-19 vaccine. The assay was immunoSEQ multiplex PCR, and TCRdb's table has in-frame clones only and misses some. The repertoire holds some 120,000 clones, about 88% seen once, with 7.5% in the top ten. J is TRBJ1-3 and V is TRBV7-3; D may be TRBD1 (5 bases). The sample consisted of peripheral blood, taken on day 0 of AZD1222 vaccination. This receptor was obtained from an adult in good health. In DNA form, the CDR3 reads TGTGCCAGCAGCCCAACAGGAGAACTTGGAAACACCATATATTTT. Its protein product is CASSPTGELGNTIYF.